This TCR beta chain was profiled in a study of blood T cell repertoires in COVID-19. Turning to the study itself: Acute-phase and convalescent COVID-19 samples originated in the United States, Italy and Spain. T cells, B-cell-depleted T cells, or PBMCs provided the cDNA or gDNA that served as material.

Germline CDR1 reads LNHDA; CDR2 reads SQIVND (reference sequence). Germline trimming cut 4 bases from V and 3 bases from J; bases unmatched to any gene: 9. The CDR3 runs 16 residues. The protocol was immunoSEQ multiplex PCR, while the TCRdb copy is restricted to in-frame clones and leaves out a portion. The profile covers 150,000 or so clones, with about 81% appearing a single time and roughly 10% taken by the ten largest. Sequenced sample: peripheral blood. The gene calls are TRBV19 and TRBJ2-7, with 10 bases lining up with TRBD1. The source is a human donor in a cohort sampled during active COVID-19. The CDR3, as DNA: TGTGCCAGTAGTACAGGGGGGACAGGGGTGATCTACGAGCAGTACTTC. The encoded protein is CASSTGGTGVIYEQYF.